This T cell receptor (beta chain) came from a study of T cell responses to AZD1222 COVID-19 vaccine. V shed 6 bases and J shed 3 bases, with 10 bases lying between them. Germline V gene data show CDR1 as LNHDA and CDR2 as SQIVND (reference sequence). This CDR3 spans 13 amino acids. TCRdb's table, derived via immunoSEQ multiplex PCR, lists solely in-frame clones and lacks some. The table lists about 140,000 clones, around 91% of them singletons, with roughly 1.5% in the top ten. This receptor was taken from an adult in good health. This material consisted of peripheral blood, taken on day 0 of AZD1222 vaccination. The V gene is TRBV19, the J gene TRBJ2-3, with D possibly TRBD2 on 5 matching bases. CDR3 sequence: CASSELVTDTQYF. The CDR3 DNA sequence: TGTGCCAGTAGCGAACTAGTTACAGATACGCAGTATTTT.